The 13 T cell receptor beta chains below come from one sample, sequenced in a study of T cell repertoires in cytomegalovirus infection. MiXCR, run by TCRdb on the reads, gives a single entry per CDR3 protein. Here the sample spans 450,000 to 650,000 distinct CDR3 sequences, approximately 25% being singletons. Sequencing was carried out using PBMCs. The receptors come from a human donor in good health (CMV status not recorded). Some clones in this sample may be carry-over from other donors' samples.

The rearrangement links TRBV6-6 to TRBJ1-1; no firm D call. V was clipped by 2 bases and J by 1 base, with 8 bases between them. The CDR3 contains 14 residues. Germline V gives CDR1 MNHNY, CDR2 SVGAGI (reference sequence). As DNA, the CDR3 is TGTGCCAGCAGTTACACAAGTAAGAACACTGAAGCTTTCTTT. Translation gives CASSYTSKNTEAFF.

The chain recombines TRBV29-1 with TRBJ2-1; 12 bases align to TRBD2. This CDR3 has 14 amino acids. Per the germline V gene, CDR1 is SQVTM and CDR2 is ANQGSEA. The ends lost 4 bases at V and 9 bases at J; junction bases unmatched: 7. CDR3 sequence: CSVGLAGGSAEQFF. CDR3 in DNA: TGCAGCGTTGGTCTAGCGGGAGGGTCAGCTGAGCAGTTCTTC.

J is TRBJ2-1 and V is TRBV11-2; D may match TRBD1 or TRBD2 (5 bases each). With 5 bases removed from V and 10 bases from J, the gap between germline ends came to 18 bases. Germline loops: CDR1 SGHAT, CDR2 FQNNGV. This CDR3 is 14 amino acids long. The CDR3 spells CASSRSSRGFEQFF. DNA of the CDR3: TGTGCCAGCAGCCGGTCATCTCGGGGCTTCGAGCAGTTCTTC.

To note about this clonotype: The junction shows a germline mismatch at one end, possibly a read error. The chain joins TRBV7-2 to TRBJ2-3; 9 bases fit TRBD2. This CDR3 is built from 16 residues. Germline-derived CDR1 and CDR2 are SGHTA and FQGNSA. This CDR3 is CASSLGLAGEGDTQNF. DNA for the CDR3: TGTGCCAGCAGCTTAGGATTAGCGGGAGAGGGAGATACGCAGAATTTT. The full variable domain, completed using reference TRBV7-2 and TRBJ2-3, is GAGVSQSPSNKVTEKGKDVELRCDPISGHTALYWYRQSLGQGLEFLIYFQGNSAPDKSGLPSDRFSAERTGGSVSTLTIQRTQQEDSAVYLCASSLGLAGEGDTQNFGPGTRLTVL.

The J gene is TRBJ2-7, the V gene TRBV6-6; D is unresolved. Germline values: CDR1 MNHNY, CDR2 SVGAGI (reference sequence). The V end was cut by 10 bases, the J end by 2 bases, with 12 bases between. The length of the CDR3 is 12 residues. The CDR3 sequence: CATSGRPYEQYF. Written as DNA, the CDR3 is TGTGCCACTTCGGGCCGCCCCTACGAGCAGTACTTC.

The J gene is TRBJ1-5, the V gene TRBV27, with D unclear. Germline loops: CDR1 MNHEY, CDR2 SMNVEV (reference sequence). The CDR3 has 14 residues. Trimming cost V 2 bases and J 9 bases, with 14 bases left between them. CDR3 DNA: TGTGCCAGCAGTTTAAAGGCAGCGGTTTGGCCCCAGCATTTT. This codes for CASSLKAAVWPQHF.

The chain uses TRBV27 and TRBJ1-4; 8 bases match TRBD1. Germline CDR1 MNHEY, CDR2 SMNVEV (reference sequence). This CDR3 has 14 amino acids. Trimming took 6 bases from V and 7 from J; bases not matched to a gene: 7. CDR3 coding DNA: TGTGCCAGCAGAAATGGACAGGGCCCTGAAAAACTGTTTTTT. Protein product: CASRNGQGPEKLFF.

This clonotype was detected a few times. The V and J genes are TRBV6-2 or TRBV6-3 and TRBJ2-7; 8 nucleotides line up with TRBD2. The CDR3 runs 13 residues. After removal of 6 bases from V and 8 bases from J, the junction contained 9 bases not matched to a gene. Germline V lookup: CDR1 MNHEY, CDR2 SVGEGT. The CDR3 loop is CASSERERAKQYF. CDR3 bases: TGTGCCAGCAGCGAGCGGGAGCGGGCCAAGCAGTACTTC.

V usage is TRBV12-3 or TRBV12-4 and J usage is TRBJ2-2; D might be TRBD2 (6 bases). The V and J ends lost 5 bases and 1 base respectively, with 14 bases between them. This CDR3 comprises 16 residues. CDR3 DNA sequence: TGTGCCAGCAGTCATTTAGGGACTCTGAACACCGGGGAGCTGTTTTTT. It is translated as CASSHLGTLNTGELFF.

This chain connects TRBV19 to TRBJ2-2, with 7 bases fitting TRBD2. The germline gives CDR1 LNHDA, CDR2 SQIVND (reference sequence). V lost 3 bases, J lost 0 bases, and 7 bases stayed unmatched. This CDR3 has 17 amino acids. CDR3 protein: CASSISSAGANTGELFF. Here the CDR3 DNA reads TGTGCCAGTAGTATCTCGTCGGCGGGAGCGAACACCGGGGAGCTGTTTTTT.

This clonotype was seen more than once but under ten times. The J gene is TRBJ1-1, the V gene TRBV29-1; D may be TRBD1 (5 bases). CDR1 and CDR2 from the germline V gene are SQVTM and ANQGSEA. The CDR3 totals 14 residues. The V end lost 2 bases, the J end lost 5 bases, and 15 bases lay between the germline ends. The CDR3 DNA sequence: TGCAGCGTTGAACTGCAGGGAAGGTGGACTGAAGCTTTCTTT. It codes for CSVELQGRWTEAFF.

This clonotype was found a few times. The CDR3 coding sequence is TGTGCCAGCAGCCCCAGGACAGGGGGAACTAATGAAAAACTGTTTTTT. Its translation: CASSPRTGGTNEKLFF. V and J are TRBV7-2 and TRBJ1-4; 10 bases line up with TRBD1. CDR1 is SGHTA, CDR2 FQGNSA, per germline. With V trimmed by 5 bases and J by 1 base, 4 bases remained unmatched. This CDR3 has 16 residues.

This clonotype has more than one count but fewer than ten. The V call is TRBV14, the J call TRBJ2-5; 8 nucleotides align to TRBD2. Germline-derived CDR1 and CDR2 are SGHDN and FVKESK. This CDR3 spans 16 amino acids. The ends lost 3 bases at V and 5 bases at J; junction bases unmatched: 11. The CDR3 region is CASSHIPGLVTETQYF. The CDR3, as DNA: TGTGCCAGCAGCCATATTCCGGGACTAGTGACGGAGACCCAGTACTTC.